This T cell receptor (beta chain) comes out of a study of beta chain features in type 1 diabetes. Study summary: On cell yields, gender and age, patients and healthy donors were similar. Study conclusions and caveats: Researchers caution that PCR might favor shorter templates, equally among patients and controls. People with Type 1 diabetes carried modestly yet significantly shorter TCRB CDR3s in all four CD4+ subsets. VDJ junctions from patients with type 1 diabetes contained fewer insertions and more deletions.

Isolated RNA was reverse transcribed in full, so expressed TCRB transcripts were sequenced. The repertoire was sequenced with immunoSEQ multiplex PCR; TCRdb's copy has only in-frame clones and lacks some. This table has roughly 160,000 clones, roughly 7.1% appearing once. To note about this clone: What it recognizes is unknown.

V was shortened by 6 bases and J by 9 bases, with 18 bases between the two germline ends. The CDR3 contains 14 residues. The germline V gene encodes CDR1 ENHRY and CDR2 SYGVKD. On average, the one heparinised blood draw given by each donor was roughly 100 mL. The origin of this receptor is a woman in her 40s with type 1 diabetes. The sample comprised central memory CD4+ T cells from blood. V and J are TRBV10-3 and TRBJ2-1; perhaps TRBD1 as D (6 bases). The CDR3 protein is CAISADSPLGEQFF. Here the CDR3 DNA reads TGTGCCATCAGCGCGGACAGCCCTCTAGGTGAGCAGTTCTTC.